This TCR beta chain was sequenced for a study of early T cells in non-severe SARS-CoV-2 infection. The overall study: Chains from this unsorted whole-blood bulk RNA could not be paired.

As part of library construction, unique molecular identifiers were attached to individual cDNA molecules. TCRdb processed the 5' RACE reads anew with MiXCR; each CDR3 protein has one entry. The sample has more than 65,000 distinct CDR3 sequences; 9.5% to 15% are singletons. For this clonotype: The target antigen is unknown.

Findings and limits, study-wide: The study's VDJdb matching favored anti-spike CD8 responses and missed private and CD4 specificities.

The source was whole blood, collected at baseline. The TCR comes from an adult who was a healthcare worker with PCR-confirmed SARS-CoV-2 infection or an uninfected control (not recorded which).

The CDR3 DNA follows: TGTGCCAGCAGCCTATACAGGGGATATGGCTACACCTTC. Its translation: CASSLYRGYGYTF. V is TRBV11-2 and J is TRBJ1-2, with 7 bases aligning to TRBD1. Unmatched junction bases numbered 5, after V lost 5 bases and J lost 5 bases. The CDR3 spans 13 residues. From germline, CDR1 is SGHAT and CDR2 FQNNGV.